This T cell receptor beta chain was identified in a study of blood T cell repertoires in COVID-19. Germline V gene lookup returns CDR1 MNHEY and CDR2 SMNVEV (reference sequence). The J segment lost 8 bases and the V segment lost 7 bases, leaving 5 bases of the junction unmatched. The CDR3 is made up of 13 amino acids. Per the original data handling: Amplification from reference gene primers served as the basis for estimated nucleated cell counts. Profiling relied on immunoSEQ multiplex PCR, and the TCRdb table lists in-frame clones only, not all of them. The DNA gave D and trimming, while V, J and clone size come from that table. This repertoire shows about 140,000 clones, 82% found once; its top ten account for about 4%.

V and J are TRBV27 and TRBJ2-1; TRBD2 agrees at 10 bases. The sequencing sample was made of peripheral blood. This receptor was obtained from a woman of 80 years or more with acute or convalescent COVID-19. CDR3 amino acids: CASILAGTHEQFF. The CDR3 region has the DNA TGTGCCAGCATACTAGCGGGGACCCATGAGCAGTTCTTC.